The 28 T cell receptor beta chains below come from one sample, sequenced in a study of radiotherapy plus CTLA-4 blockade in lung cancer. Some clones are missing from TCRdb's copy, which holds only in-frame ones; the method was immunoSEQ multiplex PCR. The data show some 74,000 clones, around 80% seen once. The specimen was peripheral blood, collected from a patient treated with radiotherapy plus ipilimumab. The receptors shown here come from a human donor with non-small cell lung cancer who had a complete response to radiotherapy plus ipilimumab.

V gene TRBV15 combines with J gene TRBJ1-5; possible D gene TRBD1, 6 bases. Between the trimmed V and J ends, which lost 0 bases and 7 bases, there was a span of 19 bases. The CDR3 extends over 17 amino acids. Germline-derived CDR1 and CDR2 are LNHNV and YYDKDF (reference sequence). The CDR3 DNA is TGTGCCACCAGCAGAGATCGAAGGTGGGGGCAGGGGCAGCCCCAGCATTTT. It encodes CATSRDRRWGQGQPQHF.

This clone was seen just once. The V and J genes are TRBV27 and TRBJ2-1; 7 nucleotides match TRBD1. CDR1 MNHEY and CDR2 SMNVEV come from the germline V gene (reference sequence). The V segment lost 3 bases and the J segment 3 bases; nucleotides outside the gene matches: 2. The CDR3 loop spans 14 amino acids. CDR3 bases: TGTGCCAGCAGTTTCGGGGACAGCTACAATGAGCAGTTCTTC. Protein sequence: CASSFGDSYNEQFF.

This chain connects TRBV15 to TRBJ1-1; 9 bases align to TRBD1. CDR1 is LNHNV and CDR2 is YYDKDF in the germline V gene (reference sequence). There are 17 residues in the CDR3. Losses at the gene ends were 2 bases for V and 4 bases for J; bases not matched to a gene: 11. CDR3 residues: CATSRTSHRGLGTEAFF. CDR3 DNA: TGTGCCACCAGCAGAACTTCACACAGGGGGCTGGGCACTGAAGCTTTCTTT.

The rearrangement uses TRBV10-1 and TRBJ1-1; D is unresolved. CDR1 is WNHNN, CDR2 SYGVQD, per germline (reference sequence). This CDR3 has 15 residues. Deletions cut 4 bases from V and 5 bases from J, with 17 bases between. The CDR3 region has the DNA TGCGCCAGCAGTGCCGGGCCGACTATGGGAACTGAAGCTTTCTTT. This translates into CASSAGPTMGTEAFF.

This clone was counted a single time. The V call is TRBV10-3, the J call TRBJ1-1, with TRBD1 matching 10 bases. V lost 5 bases to trimming and J lost 3 bases; unmatched junction nucleotides: 6. CDR1 and CDR2 (germline): ENHRY, SYGVKD. This CDR3 has 15 residues. The CDR3 is CAISYRTGGDTEAFF. The CDR3, as DNA: TGTGCCATCAGTTATCGGACAGGGGGAGACACTGAAGCTTTCTTT.

The chain combines TRBV7-2 with TRBJ1-2; D is unclear. The CDR3 is 13 residues long. Between the trimmed V and J ends, which lost 5 bases and 4 bases, there was a span of 11 bases. Germline CDR1 is SGHTA and CDR2 is FQGNSA. The CDR3 nucleotides read TGTGCCAGCAGCCTCTCTGAGGTCTATGGCTACACCTTC. Translating gives CASSLSEVYGYTF.

This chain connects TRBV7-9 to TRBJ1-6; D is possibly TRBD1 (6 bases). Trimming cost V 3 bases and J 7 bases, with 16 bases left between them. Germline V CDR1 and CDR2: SEHNR, FQNEAQ (reference sequence). The CDR3 is 16 residues long. CDR3 in DNA: TGTGCCAGCAGCTTGGCAGGGGCCTATGGCAATTCACCCCTCCACTTT. This codes for CASSLAGAYGNSPLHF.

The chain has TRBV27 and TRBJ1-2; D remains ambiguous. The CDR3 spans 13 residues. The germline gives CDR1 MNHEY, CDR2 SMNVEV (reference sequence). V dropped 3 bases and J dropped 1 base, with 6 bases sitting between them. The CDR3 nucleotides are TGTGCCAGCAGTTTTGGTCTTAACTATGGCTACACCTTC. Translation: CASSFGLNYGYTF.

CDR3 region: CAIPQGLVEKLFF. CDR3 in DNA: TGTGCCATACCTCAGGGGTTAGTCGAAAAACTGTTTTTT. The chain joins TRBV11-3 to TRBJ1-4; possibly TRBD1 for D (6 bases). The CDR3 sequence is 13 residues long. Germline assignment: CDR1 SGHNT and CDR2 YENEEA. Deletions cut 10 bases from V and 8 bases from J, with 17 bases between.

V and J are TRBV7-9 and TRBJ1-2; D is uncertain. There are 15 residues in the CDR3. Per germline, CDR1 SEHNR and CDR2 FQNEAQ (reference sequence). Trimming stripped 1 base from V and 1 base from J, with 10 bases between. CDR3 residues: CASSLVWQHNYGYTF. In DNA, the CDR3 is TGTGCCAGCAGCTTAGTTTGGCAGCATAACTATGGCTACACCTTC.

The DNA of the CDR3 is TGTGCCAGCAGTCCCGGGACAGGGAAGAGCGAGCAGTACTTC. It codes for CASSPGTGKSEQYF. This chain links TRBV6-1 with TRBJ2-7; 9 positions match TRBD1. The CDR3 is made up of 14 amino acids. Trimming cost V 5 bases and J 6 bases; bases outside gene matches: 8. Germline CDR1 and CDR2: MNHNS and SASEGT.

The V gene is TRBV11-2, the J gene TRBJ1-3; possibly TRBD1 for D (5 bases). The V gene lost 7 bases and the J gene lost 0 bases, with 10 bases spanning the gap. The germline CDR1 and CDR2 sequences are SGHAT and FQNNGV. This CDR3 comprises 14 residues. The DNA of the CDR3 is TGTGCCAGCACCCAGGGAAGCTCTGGAAACACCATATATTTT. Its protein is CASTQGSSGNTIYF.

The genes are TRBV2 and TRBJ2-5; 8 nucleotides agree with TRBD1. The germline CDR1 and CDR2 sequences are SNHLY and FYNNEI. This CDR3 has 13 residues. V lost 5 bases to trimming and J lost 5 bases; unmatched junction nucleotides: 4. The CDR3 DNA reads as TGTGCCAGCAGTATGACAGGGGTGGAGACCCAGTACTTC. This codes for CASSMTGVETQYF. Complete variable domain (other parts from reference TRBV2 and TRBJ2-5): EPEVTQTPSHQVTQMGQEVILRCVPISNHLYFYWYRQILGQKVEFLVSFYNNEISEKSEIFDDQFSVERPDGSNFTLKIRSTKLEDSAMYFCASSMTGVETQYFGPGTRLLVL.

The chain uses TRBV6-5 and TRBJ2-7, with a weak D call TRBD2 (6 bases). With 0 bases removed from V and 6 bases from J, the gap between germline ends came to 9 bases. The CDR3 has 13 residues. Germline assignment: CDR1 MNHEY and CDR2 SVGAGI. The CDR3 region is CASSYSGGTEQYV. CDR3 sequence (DNA): TGTGCCAGCAGTTACTCGGGGGGTACCGAGCAGTACGTC.

The rearrangement uses TRBV27 and TRBJ1-5, with 11 bases aligning to TRBD1. The V gene's germline CDR1 is MNHEY and CDR2 SMNVEV (reference sequence). The CDR3 has 15 residues. V trimming: 1 base; J trimming: 7 bases; junction bases outside the gene matches: 3. In DNA, the CDR3 is TGTGCCAGCAGTTTATTCCGGGACAGGGGGCAGCCCCAGCATTTT. Amino acid sequence: CASSLFRDRGQPQHF.

The V gene is TRBV10-3, the J gene TRBJ2-3; TRBD2 matches 7 bases. CDR1 is ENHRY, CDR2 SYGVKD, per germline. With 4 bases clipped from V and 0 bases from J, the junction kept 1 base outside the gene matches. The CDR3 is made up of 14 amino acids. In nucleotides, the CDR3 is TGTGCCATCAGTGTCGGGGGGAGCACAGATACGCAGTATTTT. Translated: CAISVGGSTDTQYF.

The chain uses TRBV7-6 and TRBJ2-1; 11 bases map to TRBD2. The CDR3 is 16 residues long. The germline V gene encodes CDR1 SGHVS and CDR2 FNYEAQ. The trim removed 4 bases at V and 6 bases at J, leaving 8 bases unmatched. The CDR3 bases are TGTGCCAGCAGCTCCCTTATAGCGGGAGGGATCAATGAGCAGTTCTTC. This codes for CASSSLIAGGINEQFF. The whole variable domain, remainder taken from reference TRBV7-6 and TRBJ2-1, is GAGVSQSPRYKVTKRGQDVALRCDPISGHVSLYWYRQALGQGPEFLTYFNYEAQQDKSGLPNDRFSAERPEGSISTLTIQRTEQRDSAMYRCASSSLIAGGINEQFFGPGTRLTVL.

The J gene is TRBJ1-2, the V gene TRBV27, with 10 bases lining up with TRBD1. This CDR3 is built from 15 residues. Germline lookup yields CDR1 MNHEY and CDR2 SMNVEV (reference sequence). Germline trimming cut 0 bases from V and 4 bases from J; bases unmatched to any gene: 2. The DNA of the CDR3 is TGTGCCAGCAGTTTATCGACAGGGGGCCGCTATGGCTACACCTTC. Its translation: CASSLSTGGRYGYTF.

CDR3 bases: TGTGCCAGCTCACCGGCTCTAAGGACAGGGGGCCTCTATGGCTACACCTTC. This gives the protein CASSPALRTGGLYGYTF. The V call is TRBV18, the J call TRBJ1-2, with 11 nucleotides matching TRBD1. The CDR3 has 17 amino acids. Germline CDR1 reads KGHSH; CDR2 reads LQKENI. V shed 3 bases, J shed 4 bases, and the junction held 10 bases outside the gene matches.

The chain recombines TRBV4-1 with TRBJ2-1, with 9 bases that match TRBD2. The trim removed 3 bases at V and 0 bases at J, leaving 6 bases unmatched. The CDR3 is 17 amino acids. In germline, CDR1 is MGHRA, CDR2 YSYEKL. CDR3 nucleotides: TGCGCCAGCAGCCACGAGCGGGGGGCCAGCTCCTACAATGAGCAGTTCTTC. It specifies CASSHERGASSYNEQFF.

CDR3 region: CASSLQGGRVDTQYF. The CDR3 DNA sequence: TGTGCCAGCAGCTTACAAGGGGGCCGGGTAGATACGCAGTATTTT. The chain uses TRBV7-2 and TRBJ2-3; TRBD1 matches at 7 bases. The germline V gene encodes CDR1 SGHTA and CDR2 FQGNSA. The CDR3 loop spans 15 amino acids. Trimming cost V 2 bases and J 5 bases; bases outside gene matches: 7.

In this sample, this clone turned up a few times. CDR3 protein: CASSSGGDTQYF. The CDR3 DNA follows: TGTGCCAGCAGCTCTGGAGGAGATACGCAGTATTTT. This rearrangement joins TRBV5-4 to TRBJ2-3, with a possible D match to TRBD2 (5 bases). Trimming removed 3 bases from V and 5 bases from J, with 7 bases in between. This CDR3 has 12 residues. Germline CDR1 reads SGHNT; CDR2 reads YYREEE (reference sequence).

This clone was counted once. V and J are TRBV7-2 and TRBJ1-3; no firm D call. The CDR3 has 15 amino acids. CDR1 SGHTA and CDR2 FQGNSA come from the germline V gene. The V and J ends lost 3 bases and 0 bases respectively, with 9 bases between them. CDR3 nucleotides: TGTGCCAGCAGCTTCGCGACGGGCTCTGGAAACACCATATATTTT. Encoded protein: CASSFATGSGNTIYF.

The V and J genes are TRBV11-2 and TRBJ2-1; D is undetermined. The CDR3 is 14 amino acids. Germline loops: CDR1 SGHAT, CDR2 FQNNGV. V gave up 5 bases and J gave up 7 bases, with 15 bases separating them. The CDR3 DNA follows: TGTGCCAGCAGCCCAACCCGACTCCTAAATGAGCAGTTCTTC. Residues: CASSPTRLLNEQFF.

The chain combines TRBV6-5 with TRBJ1-3; no clear D. Germline CDR1 reads MNHEY; CDR2 reads SVGAGI. V lost 2 bases and J lost 0, with 5 bases in between. This CDR3 has 14 residues. The CDR3 loop reads CASSYSYSGNTIYF. The CDR3 bases are TGTGCCAGCAGTTACAGCTACTCTGGAAACACCATATATTTT.

V gene TRBV6-6 combines with J gene TRBJ1-6, with D maybe TRBD1 (5 bases). CDR1 is MNHNY and CDR2 is SVGAGI in the germline V gene (reference sequence). This CDR3 spans 12 amino acids. Trimming left V 8 bases short and J 9 bases short, with 11 bases between. The CDR3 protein is CASGIGGSPLHF. In nucleotides, the CDR3 is TGTGCCAGCGGGATTGGGGGTTCACCCCTCCACTTT.

Written as DNA, the CDR3 is TGTGCCAGTAGTATACAAAACCAAGGACAGTTTTATGGCTACACCTTC. Amino acid sequence: CASSIQNQGQFYGYTF. The rearrangement links TRBV19 to TRBJ1-2; D is possibly TRBD1 (6 bases). The germline gives CDR1 LNHDA, CDR2 SQIVND (reference sequence). The CDR3 totals 16 residues. V was pared by 2 bases and J by 5 bases, with 18 bases between.

This chain uses TRBV27 with TRBJ2-6; D not resolved. The CDR3 covers 16 residues. V was trimmed by 6 bases and J by 0 bases, leaving 12 bases between them. Germline CDR1 is MNHEY and CDR2 is SMNVEV (reference sequence). The CDR3 DNA sequence: TGTGCCAGCAGGCCAACTCGGAGCTCTGGGGCCAACGTCCTGACTTTC. Translating gives CASRPTRSSGANVLTF.